Listed here are 25 T cell receptor beta chains from one sample, sequenced in a study of blood T cell repertoires in COVID-19. Some clones are missing from TCRdb's copy, which holds only in-frame ones; the method was immunoSEQ multiplex PCR. The sample consists of some 270,000 clones, over 80% of them appearing once. The sequencing sample was made of peripheral blood. Source of these receptors: a woman in her thirties or forties who had recovered from COVID-19.

The gene calls are TRBV10-3 and TRBJ2-3; D may be TRBD1 (5 bases). V dropped 4 bases and J dropped 4 bases, with 15 bases sitting between them. Germline CDR1 ENHRY, CDR2 SYGVKD. The CDR3 runs 15 residues. The CDR3 protein is CAISGGQVVADTQYF. In DNA form, the CDR3 reads TGTGCCATCAGTGGGGGCCAGGTGGTTGCAGATACGCAGTATTTT.

J is TRBJ1-1 and V is TRBV19; TRBD1 agrees at 9 bases. The J segment lost 11 bases and the V segment lost 4 bases, leaving 11 bases of the junction unmatched. The CDR3 totals 14 residues. Germline loops: CDR1 LNHDA, CDR2 SQIVND (reference sequence). The CDR3 DNA reads as TGTGCCAGTAGTAGGGACAGGGAACCACGCCGGGCTTTCTTT. Its protein product is CASSRDREPRRAFF. The variable domain in full, completed from reference TRBV19 and TRBJ1-1, reads DGGITQSPKYLFRKEGQNVTLSCEQNLNHDAMYWYRQDPGQGLRLIYYSQIVNDFQKGDIAEGYSVSREKKESFPLTVTSAQKNPTAFYLCASSRDREPRRAFFGQGTRLTVV.

This chain connects TRBV6-5 to TRBJ2-7; TRBD2 agrees at 10 bases. Per the germline V gene, CDR1 is MNHEY and CDR2 is SVGAGI. This CDR3 region has 15 residues. V gave up 2 bases and J gave up 2 bases; unmatched junction bases: 3. CDR3 DNA: TGTGCCAGCAGTTACGGACTAGCGGCGACCTACGAGCAGTACTTC. Protein: CASSYGLAATYEQYF.

This chain links TRBV15 with TRBJ1-2, with D hard to call. The CDR3 extends over 13 amino acids. Germline V gene data show CDR1 as LNHNV and CDR2 as YYDKDF (reference sequence). The germline V and J ends were trimmed by 4 bases and 3 bases, with 9 bases remaining between them. The CDR3 DNA follows: TGTGCCACCAGCACCCGTTCGGACTATGGCTACACCTTC. Protein product: CATSTRSDYGYTF.

This clone was seen once. V gene TRBV7-9 combines with J gene TRBJ2-7, with TRBD1 matching over 9 bases. Germline V gene sequence: CDR1 SEHNR, CDR2 FQNEAQ (reference sequence). With V trimmed by 5 bases and J by 3 bases, 8 bases remained unmatched. The CDR3 has 15 amino acids. The CDR3 DNA reads as TGTGCCAGCAGCCCCTGGGGGACAGGGAACTACGAGCAGTACTTC. Translation: CASSPWGTGNYEQYF. Together with reference TRBV7-9 and TRBJ2-7, the CDR3 gives the full variable domain: DTGVSQNPRHKITKRGQNVTFRCDPISEHNRLYWYRQTLGQGPEFLTYFQNEAQLEKSRLLSDRFSAERPKGSFSTLEIQRTEQGDSAMYLCASSPWGTGNYEQYFGPGTRLTVT.

The J gene is TRBJ2-1, the V gene TRBV7-6, with TRBD1 matching 8 bases. The junction had 13 bases not matched to a gene; V was cut back by 6 bases and J by 0 bases. The CDR3 contains 18 residues. CDR1 SGHVS and CDR2 FNYEAQ come from the germline V gene. CDR3 protein: CASSSLALQGGSYNEQFF. The CDR3, as DNA: TGTGCCAGCAGTTCCCTAGCCCTACAGGGGGGCTCCTACAATGAGCAGTTCTTC. The whole variable domain, remainder taken from reference TRBV7-6 and TRBJ2-1, is GAGVSQSPRYKVTKRGQDVALRCDPISGHVSLYWYRQALGQGPEFLTYFNYEAQQDKSGLPNDRFSAERPEGSISTLTIQRTEQRDSAMYRCASSSLALQGGSYNEQFFGPGTRLTVL.

The count of this clone is one. The V gene is TRBV3-1 (or the pseudogene TRBV3-2), the J gene TRBJ1-1; tentative D call: TRBD1 (6 bases). The V and J ends lost 2 bases and 1 base respectively, with 11 bases between them. The CDR3 extends over 15 amino acids. The V gene's germline CDR1 is LGHDT and CDR2 YNNKEL (reference sequence). The CDR3 coding sequence is TGTGCCAGCAGCCAACAACAGGGTAGGAACACTGAAGCTTTCTTT. It is translated as CASSQQQGRNTEAFF.

The CDR3: CASSSLTSGGGSNEQFF. CDR3 coding DNA: TGTGCCAGCAGCTCTCTGACTAGCGGGGGGGGAAGCAATGAGCAGTTCTTC. This chain links TRBV11-3 with TRBJ2-1; 14 positions agree with TRBD2. The CDR3 is 17 amino acids. With V trimmed by 4 bases and J by 6 bases, 8 bases remained unmatched. Per the germline V gene, CDR1 is SGHNT and CDR2 is YENEEA.

This chain connects TRBV9 to TRBJ2-5; D remains ambiguous. Per the germline V gene, CDR1 is SGDLS and CDR2 is YYNGEE. The CDR3 contains 14 residues. V dropped 1 base and J dropped 5 bases, with 12 bases sitting between them. CDR3 nucleotides: TGTGCCAGCAGCGTATACGGTATCTCGGAGACCCAGTACTTC. It yields the protein CASSVYGISETQYF.

This rearrangement joins TRBV28 to TRBJ2-1, with a weak D call TRBD1 (5 bases). This CDR3 spans 14 amino acids. Per the germline V gene, CDR1 is MDHEN and CDR2 is SYDVKM. Trimming took 9 bases from V and 2 from J, leaving 14 bases between them. CDR3 bases: TGTGCCAGTTTGAAGCCAGGGCCCTACAATGAGCAGTTCTTC. Amino acids: CASLKPGPYNEQFF.

This clone came up once. V is TRBV14 and J is TRBJ1-1, with TRBD1 matching over 7 bases. V shed 1 base and J 1 base; nucleotides not matched to a gene: 9. This CDR3 region has 17 residues. The V gene's germline CDR1 is SGHDN and CDR2 FVKESK. CDR3 in amino acids: CASSQVDDRERNTEAFF. In nucleotides, the CDR3 is TGTGCCAGCAGCCAAGTCGACGACAGGGAACGGAACACTGAAGCTTTCTTT.

This clone occurred once. The chain recombines TRBV15 with TRBJ2-5; D perhaps matches TRBD1 (5 bases). Germline V gene data show CDR1 as LNHNV and CDR2 as YYDKDF (reference sequence). The CDR3 extends over 14 amino acids. V was shortened by 1 base and J by 4 bases, with 10 bases between the two germline ends. The CDR3 sequence: CATSRVDRIETQYF. CDR3 coding DNA: TGTGCCACCAGCAGAGTAGACAGAATAGAGACCCAGTACTTC.

This clone was observed once. The chain recombines TRBV6-4 with TRBJ1-1; 7 nucleotides line up with TRBD1. The ends lost 1 base at V and 4 bases at J; junction bases unmatched: 3. Germline loops: CDR1 MRHNA, CDR2 SNTAGT. The CDR3 totals 14 residues. For the CDR3, the DNA is TGTGCCAGCAGTGACTATCAGGGGGGCACTGAAGCTTTCTTT. Translated, it gives CASSDYQGGTEAFF.

This chain uses TRBV29-1 with TRBJ2-7; 9 nucleotides match TRBD1. This CDR3 is built from 14 residues. CDR1 and CDR2 from the germline V gene are SQVTM and ANQGSEA. J was trimmed by 2 bases and V by 5 bases; bases with no gene match: 7. CDR3 bases: TGCAGCGTTCTAATACAGGGGGCGGCCTACGAGCAGTACTTC. Encoded protein: CSVLIQGAAYEQYF.

The chain couples TRBV7-9 to TRBJ2-7, with 10 nucleotides matching TRBD1. The germline CDR1 and CDR2 sequences are SEHNR and FQNEAQ (reference sequence). The CDR3 is 15 residues long. J lost 3 bases, V lost 5 bases, and 7 bases had no gene match. The CDR3 DNA is TGTGCCAGCAGCATTCCCGGGACAGGGGTCTACGAGCAGTACTTC. This encodes CASSIPGTGVYEQYF.

This chain uses TRBV9 with TRBJ2-2; 12 nucleotides align to TRBD2. CDR1 SGDLS and CDR2 YYNGEE come from the germline V gene. Trimming removed 4 bases from V and 1 base from J; junction bases left unmatched: 2. The CDR3 has 16 residues. The chain's CDR3 is CASSQLAGGNTGELFF. CDR3 nucleotide sequence: TGTGCCAGCAGCCAACTAGCGGGGGGGAACACCGGGGAGCTGTTTTTT.

The genes are TRBV5-6 and TRBJ2-1; D might be TRBD1 (5 bases). CDR1 is SGHDT, CDR2 YYEEEE, per germline. Deletions cut 4 bases from V and 4 bases from J, with 12 bases between. The CDR3 covers 14 residues. The CDR3 region is CASSQGTIYNEQFF. In DNA form, the CDR3 reads TGTGCCAGCAGCCAGGGTACGATTTACAATGAGCAGTTCTTC.

This clone was detected once. The rearrangement uses TRBV28 and TRBJ1-1; TRBD1 agrees at 7 bases. Germline V gives CDR1 MDHEN, CDR2 SYDVKM. The CDR3 sequence is 15 residues long. V was clipped by 5 bases and J by 0 bases; unmatched bases: 6. The CDR3 DNA is TGTGCCAGCAGTCTTCCGGGACAGATGAACACTGAAGCTTTCTTT. Its translation: CASSLPGQMNTEAFF.

This chain links TRBV7-8 with TRBJ1-1; TRBD1 might be the D (5 bases). Deletions cut 1 base from V and 4 bases from J, with 10 bases between. Looked up from germline, CDR1 is SGHVS and CDR2 is FQNEAQ. This CDR3 is 14 amino acids long. CDR3 nucleotide sequence: TGTGCCAGCAGCTTAGGGGAGGGGAGCACTGAAGCTTTCTTT. Its protein product is CASSLGEGSTEAFF.

The chain couples TRBV19 to TRBJ1-2, with no clear D. Germline V gene data show CDR1 as LNHDA and CDR2 as SQIVND (reference sequence). V gave up 2 bases and J gave up 8 bases, with 12 bases separating them. There are 13 residues in the CDR3. The CDR3 loop reads CASSITPMLGYTF. In DNA, the CDR3 is TGTGCCAGTAGTATAACACCCATGTTGGGCTACACCTTC.

This chain uses TRBV3-1 (or the pseudogene TRBV3-2) with TRBJ1-1; 7 nucleotides agree with TRBD1. Germline V gene lookup returns CDR1 LGHDT and CDR2 YNNKEL (reference sequence). The length of the CDR3 is 11 residues. Trimming cost V 10 bases and J 7 bases; bases outside gene matches: 6. The CDR3: CATTRQGEAFF. In DNA, the CDR3 is TGTGCCACCACAAGACAGGGTGAAGCTTTCTTT.

This chain connects TRBV20-1 to TRBJ2-3; D gene ambiguous. The CDR3 sequence is 12 residues long. The V gene's germline CDR1 is DFQATT and CDR2 SNEGSKA (reference sequence). Between the trimmed V and J ends, which lost 3 bases and 2 bases, there was a span of 6 bases. CDR3 protein: CSASQATDTQYF. CDR3 in DNA: TGCAGTGCTAGTCAAGCCACAGATACGCAGTATTTT.

The chain joins TRBV15 to TRBJ2-2; no definite D call. The CDR3 runs to 14 residues. Trimming took 4 bases from V and 2 from J, leaving 8 bases between them. CDR1 and CDR2 from the germline V gene are LNHNV and YYDKDF (reference sequence). CDR3 sequence (DNA): TGTGCCACCAGCACCGGGTACAACACCGGGGAGCTGTTTTTT. Translated, it gives CATSTGYNTGELFF.

The V and J genes are TRBV27 and TRBJ2-2; no clear D gene. The length of the CDR3 is 14 residues. The V end lost 7 bases, the J end lost 2 bases, and 11 bases lay between the germline ends. Germline loops: CDR1 MNHEY, CDR2 SMNVEV (reference sequence). CDR3: CASMESRNTGELFF. For the CDR3, the DNA is TGTGCCAGCATGGAGAGCAGAAACACCGGGGAGCTGTTTTTT.

The V call is TRBV30, the J call TRBJ1-1; the D gene is possibly TRBD1 (6 bases). V dropped 3 bases and J dropped 2 bases, with 16 bases sitting between them. The CDR3 sequence is 15 residues long. CDR1 is GTSNPN and CDR2 is SVGIG in the germline V gene (reference sequence). The CDR3 here is CAWSWGHGLNTEAFF. The CDR3, as DNA: TGTGCCTGGAGCTGGGGACACGGACTTAACACTGAAGCTTTCTTT.